Sequencing of this T cell receptor beta chain was carried out in a study of early T cells in non-severe SARS-CoV-2 infection. Overall study: Sequencing was performed on bulk RNA from unsorted whole blood, leaving chains unpaired. Broader study findings: VDJdb matching skewed toward anti-spike CD8 responses, missing private and CD4 specificities.

As part of library construction, unique molecular identifiers were attached to individual cDNA molecules. One entry per CDR3 protein, called by TCRdb with MiXCR from the 5' RACE reads. The sample includes some 61,000 distinct CDR3 sequences, approximately 8% of them seen just once. As concerns this clonotype: Its antigen is still unknown.

The germline gives CDR1 SQVTM, CDR2 ANQGSEA. CDR3 length: 10 residues. Trimming stripped 7 bases from V and 3 bases from J, with 6 bases between. Specimen: whole blood, collected at baseline. The clonotype was recovered from an adult who was a healthcare worker with PCR-confirmed SARS-CoV-2 infection or an uninfected control (not recorded which). The rearrangement links TRBV29-1 to TRBJ1-1; D is uncertain. The CDR3 DNA sequence: TGCAGCGCCCTCCACACTGAAGCTTTCTTT. It encodes CSALHTEAFF.